The rows below give T cell receptor beta chains drawn from one sample of a study of T cell responses to AZD1222 COVID-19 vaccine. The method was immunoSEQ multiplex PCR; TCRdb's version includes in-frame clones alone and lacks a portion of them. The sample includes some 180,000 clones, roughly nine tenths of them seen just once. The material was peripheral blood, obtained 28 days after the second AZD1222 dose. The receptors derive from an adult who received the AZD1222 COVID-19 vaccine. CDR3s include the opening cysteine and the closing phenylalanine or tryptophan. The D gene is left open where the match is weak. Size tells how often a clone was seen (once, few, many) or the class of an expanded clone, and some rows leave it out.

d_gene	v_gene	abundance	j_gene	CDR3aa	CDR3nt
-	TRBV7-2	-	TRBJ2-5	CASSLVAVDQETQYF	TGTGCCAGCAGCTTAGTGGCTGTGGACCAAGAGACCCAGTACTTC
-	TRBV5-7	few	TRBJ2-1	CASSLQQAPEVEQFF	TGTGCCAGCAGCTTACAACAGGCGCCGGAGGTTGAGCAGTTCTTC
-	TRBV6-5	-	TRBJ1-2	CASANLRDYGYTF	TGTGCCAGCGCCAACCTTCGGGACTATGGCTACACCTTC
-	TRBV5-1	-	TRBJ1-4	CASSFSGTGAGNEKLFF	TGCGCCAGCAGCTTTAGCGGTACGGGGGCAGGTAATGAAAAACTGTTTTTT
-	TRBV6-6	-	TRBJ2-1	CASSDDYNEQFF	TGTGCCAGCAGTGATGACTACAATGAGCAGTTCTTC
-	TRBV11-2	-	TRBJ2-6	CASSLDVRGSGANVLTF	TGTGCCAGCAGCTTAGATGTCAGGGGCTCTGGGGCCAACGTCCTGACTTTC
TRBD1	TRBV27	-	TRBJ2-7	CASSARWTGPYEQYF	TGTGCCAGCAGTGCCCGGTGGACAGGACCCTACGAGCAGTACTTC
-	TRBV10-2	-	TRBJ1-1	CASSAGTEAFF	TGCGCCAGCAGCGCCGGGACTGAAGCTTTCTTT
-	TRBV6-5	-	TRBJ1-1	CASSSQYRAMNTEAFF	TGTGCCAGCAGTTCCCAGTACAGGGCGATGAACACTGAAGCTTTCTTT
-	TRBV20-1	-	TRBJ1-1	CSASDQFEAFF	TGCAGTGCTAGCGACCAGTTCGAAGCTTTCTTT
TRBD1	TRBV5-5	few	TRBJ1-3	CASSRGQGENTIYF	TGTGCCAGCAGCCGGGGACAGGGAGAAAACACCATATATTTT
TRBD1	TRBV6-2/TRBV6-3	-	TRBJ1-1	CASSQTGTGTEAFF	TGTGCCAGCAGTCAAACCGGGACAGGTACTGAAGCTTTCTTT
TRBD2	TRBV2	-	TRBJ2-3	CASRPPGLAATDTQYF	TGTGCCAGCAGGCCGCCGGGACTAGCGGCCACAGATACGCAGTATTTT
-	TRBV5-8	-	TRBJ2-5	CASSLRVTFETQYF	TGTGCCAGCAGCTTGAGGGTGACATTTGAGACCCAGTACTTC